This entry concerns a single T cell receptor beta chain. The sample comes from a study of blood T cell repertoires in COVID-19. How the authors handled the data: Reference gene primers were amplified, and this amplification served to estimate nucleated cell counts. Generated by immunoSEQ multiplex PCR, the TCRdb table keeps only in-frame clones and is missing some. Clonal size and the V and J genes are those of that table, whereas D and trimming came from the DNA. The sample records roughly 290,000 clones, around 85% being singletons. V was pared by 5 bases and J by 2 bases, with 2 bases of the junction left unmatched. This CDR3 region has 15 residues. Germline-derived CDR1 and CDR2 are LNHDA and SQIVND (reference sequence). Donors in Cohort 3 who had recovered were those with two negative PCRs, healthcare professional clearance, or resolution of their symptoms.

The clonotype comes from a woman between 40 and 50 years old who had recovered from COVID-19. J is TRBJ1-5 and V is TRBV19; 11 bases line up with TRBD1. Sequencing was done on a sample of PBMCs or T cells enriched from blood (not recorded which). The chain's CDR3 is CASSVGQGGNQPQHF. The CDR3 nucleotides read TGTGCCAGTAGTGTGGGACAGGGGGGCAATCAGCCCCAGCATTTT. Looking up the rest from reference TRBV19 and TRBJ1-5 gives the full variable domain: DGGITQSPKYLFRKEGQNVTLSCEQNLNHDAMYWYRQDPGQGLRLIYYSQIVNDFQKGDIAEGYSVSREKKESFPLTVTSAQKNPTAFYLCASSVGQGGNQPQHFGDGTRLSIL.